This TCR beta chain originates from a study of T cells in Graves' hyperthyroidism and ophthalmopathy (dated by TCRdb to the late 2010s). For the wider study: Peripheral blood samples were taken at initial diagnosis, before any treatment was given. To identify TCR V-J signatures that set the groups apart, the researchers used a discovery cohort of 100 or so patients, made up of 40 to 45 with Graves' ophthalmopathy and around 58 with stable Graves' hyperthyroidism. Whether ophthalmopathy could be predicted prospectively was tested in an independent validation cohort made up of 18 to 20 hyperthyroidism patients plus 17 patients who later progressed to ophthalmopathy. The 95 to 100 discovery patients were divided at random into training and test sets in a 7:3 ratio. The study also compared thyroid tissue and blood T-cell repertoires from over 5 Graves' hyperthyroidism patients. After blood sampling, hyperthyroidism patients were treated with methimazole at a starting dose of 30 mg daily, and ophthalmopathy patients were treated with high-dose intravenous methylprednisolone. The paper describes TCR Vbeta CDR3 sequencing of 120 to 150 peripheral blood samples, made up of 43 ophthalmopathy patients, some 80 hyperthyroidism patients and around 17 progressor patients.

V loses 1 base, J loses 6 bases, and the germline ends lie 13 bases apart. The CDR3 sequence holds 14 residues, the cysteine and phenylalanine included. Only the CDR3 DNA stays, 42 bases, in frame from base 1. Reading the germline V gene (reference sequence) gives CDR1 DFQATT and CDR2 SNEGSKA. The TCR beta CDR3 regions were amplified from RNA transcripts. For the first round of RT-PCR on the TCR CDR3, the HTBI primer set was used together with the Qiagen OneStep RT-PCR kit. The libraries were constructed in a second round of multiplex PCR and then size-selected and purified. Libraries were sequenced paired-end with 100 bp reads on an Illumina HiSeq2000. Under the source paper's analysis protocol: SOAPnuke was used to process the raw data, throwing out any read that contained adapters or uncalled bases, had a mean Phred below 15, or lacked an exact constant-primer or identifier match. High-quality paired reads were merged with COPE v1.2.5, and unique nucleotide sequences were defined as clonotypes. Clonotypes were aligned to IMGT TRBV, TRBD and TRBJ reference segments using MiTCR v1.1. The analysis included only V-J combinations with a frequency above 0.0001, which together covered roughly 99% of the repertoires. A TCS score was defined as the ratio between F50 (clonal expansion) and ExV (chaos), using BLOSUM62-based TCRdist between CDR3 peptides within each V-J. Welch's t-statistics and random forest reduced fewer than 600 V-J features to 10 to 15, which were used in a naive Bayes classifier (R e1071). TCRdb reworked the public reads: Q25 trimming with fastp, MiXCR clone assembly, productive beta chains retained. Under each unique CDR3 protein, matching rows form one entry showing the most common genes and DNA. The V and J calls were determined by TCRdb, not by the authors. The sample contains about 770,000 distinct CDR3 sequences, 15% to 20% of them found a single time. The ten top clones hold approximately 16% of the sample.

About this clonotype itself: It lacks a known antigen. No clone much larger than this one lies a single base away; base qualities are absent.

What the authors observed across the whole study: No statistical method was used to fix the sample size in advance, and group allocation was not hidden from the investigators. During validation, the model predicted progression to ophthalmopathy a median of approximately six months ahead of onset, with around 65% sensitivity and less than 85% specificity. In cross-validation, a model built on a 13 V-J signature told ophthalmopathy apart from stable hyperthyroidism with 87.88% sensitivity and around 83% specificity, and in testing the same model reached 80%/75%. Blood samples also contained most of the expanded thyroid clonotypes (frequency above 0.001), which suggests that blood repertoires may reflect thyroid immune responses.

Hyperthyroidism patients were newly diagnosed, had a disease duration of under 2 months, and were aged 18 to 65 years. Exclusion was applied to patients with uncontrolled infections, other autoimmune diseases, pregnancy or lactation. Clinical symptoms, serum thyroxine and TRAb, thyroid ultrasound, and orbital computed tomography formed the basis for the diagnoses. Blood from progressor patients was collected at the time of first diagnosis with hyperthyroidism, before any ophthalmopathy symptoms had appeared. PBMCs were separated from 8 to 10 ml of fresh peripheral blood using Ficoll-Paque density gradient centrifugation. Progressor patients were defined as those initially diagnosed with Graves' hyperthyroidism in whom ophthalmopathy developed during follow-up. Total RNA was extracted with Trizol reagent, and quality was checked on an Agilent 2100 Bioanalyzer.

The sequenced material came from blood. The chain is assembled from TRBV20-1 and TRBJ2-1; no D gene is confidently identified. This receptor was obtained from a woman aged 50 to 60 with Graves' hyperthyroidism that later progressed to Graves' ophthalmopathy. The bases are TGCAGTGCTAGAGTAGGGTTGTTTCTCAATGAGCAGTTCTTC. The encoded protein is CSARVGLFLNEQFF.